The 18 T cell receptor beta chains listed next were all sequenced from one sample in a study of T-cell memory formation after mild COVID-19. TCRdb re-called the 5' RACE reads with MiXCR, one entry per CDR3 protein. The repertoire has roughly 340,000 distinct CDR3 sequences, less than 25% of them found once; the top ten carry under 25%. Sequencing was done on a sample of PBMCs or a T cell subset sorted from them (not recorded which). The receptors derive from a man between 18 and 35 years old who had mild COVID-19 (a few samples of this study predate the infection). Cell type and time point are not known.

Only a few counts were recorded for this clonotype. J is TRBJ1-5 and V is TRBV28; 11 bases are shared with TRBD1. Trimming at V came to 8 bases and at J to 0 bases, leaving 15 bases not matched to a gene. The CDR3 has 19 amino acids. CDR1 MDHEN and CDR2 SYDVKM come from the germline V gene. CDR3 DNA sequence: TGTGCCAGCGGTTCGCCTCCCGGGACAGGGGGGTTTAGCAATCAGCCCCAGCATTTT. It translates to CASGSPPGTGGFSNQPQHF.

A few counts support this clonotype. The gene calls are TRBV18 and TRBJ2-1, with D unresolved. The CDR3 runs to 12 residues. Germline CDR1 is KGHSH and CDR2 is LQKENI. Trimming pared 3 bases from V and 15 bases from J, leaving 15 bases between. The CDR3 sequence is CASSPTVADGFF. The CDR3 DNA reads as TGTGCCAGCTCACCTACAGTGGCCGACGGGTTCTTC.

The J gene is TRBJ1-1, the V gene TRBV7-2; TRBD1 matches 11 bases. V shed 6 bases, J shed 5 bases, and the junction held 8 bases outside the gene matches. The CDR3 sequence is 15 residues long. Germline V gene sequence: CDR1 SGHTA, CDR2 FQGNSA. The CDR3 coding sequence is TGTGCCAGCAGGGCTGGACAGGGGGCGTGGACTGAAGCTTTCTTT. This translates into CASRAGQGAWTEAFF.

This clonotype was recorded a few times. The J gene is TRBJ1-2, the V gene TRBV6-5, with D possibly TRBD1 on 6 matching bases. Trimming removed 7 bases from V and 4 bases from J, with 13 bases in between. The CDR3 is 13 amino acids. Germline CDR1 reads MNHEY; CDR2 reads SVGAGI. The CDR3 nucleotides are TGTGCCAGCAAGGGAGACAGGAGCTATGGCTACACCTTC. Protein sequence: CASKGDRSYGYTF.

This clonotype came up a few times. This chain connects TRBV11-3 to TRBJ2-2; D unresolved. Trimming pared 1 base from V and 4 bases from J, leaving 13 bases between. The germline V gene has CDR1 SGHNT and CDR2 YENEEA. The CDR3 covers 16 residues. CDR3 in DNA: TGTGCCAGCAGCTTAGGAGGAGAAGGGTCCACCGGGGAGCTGTTTTTT. Its translation: CASSLGGEGSTGELFF.

This clonotype occurred a few times. This CDR3 is CASSLSLSTEAFF. For the CDR3, the DNA is TGCGCCAGCAGCTTGAGTCTGTCCACTGAAGCTTTCTTT. J is TRBJ1-1 and V is TRBV5-1, with D unresolved. V was shortened by 1 base and J by 4 bases, with 8 bases between the two germline ends. Germline V CDR1 and CDR2: SGHRS, YFSETQ. The CDR3 is 13 residues long. Drawing the rest from reference TRBV5-1 and TRBJ1-1, the complete variable domain is KAGVTQTPRYLIKTRGQQVTLSCSPISGHRSVSWYQQTPGQGLQFLFEYFSETQRNKGNFPGRFSGRQFSNSRSEMNVSTLELGDSALYLCASSLSLSTEAFFGQGTRLTVV.

CDR3 DNA sequence: TGCAGCGCTCGGGGACTAGCGGGGGTGTCCACAGATACGCAGTATTTT. Translated, it gives CSARGLAGVSTDTQYF. The rearrangement links TRBV29-1 to TRBJ2-3; 14 nucleotides align to TRBD2. This CDR3 contains 16 residues. Germline CDR1 SQVTM, CDR2 ANQGSEA. V shed 7 bases and J 2 bases; nucleotides not matched to a gene: 8.

This clonotype was seen a few times. A much larger clone is a single base away; this may be a read error. The chain employs TRBV29-1 and TRBJ2-5; D might be TRBD2 (5 bases). The germline V and J ends were trimmed by 7 bases and 3 bases, with 9 bases remaining between them. Germline CDR1 reads SQVTM; CDR2 reads ANQGSEA. The CDR3 runs 11 residues. CDR3 coding DNA: TGCAGCGGGACTTCGAAAGAGACCCAGTACTTC. It specifies CSGTSKETQYF.

This clonotype was seen a handful of times. The rearrangement uses TRBV5-1 and TRBJ2-1, with TRBD1 as a possible D gene (7 bases). There are 13 residues in the CDR3. The germline V gene encodes CDR1 SGHRS and CDR2 YFSETQ. Deletions cut 1 base from V and 9 bases from J, with 11 bases between. Here the CDR3 DNA reads TGCGCCAGCAGCTTGCCAGGGGGGAGTGAGCAGTTCTTC. It codes for CASSLPGGSEQFF. The variable domain in full, completed from reference TRBV5-1 and TRBJ2-1, reads KAGVTQTPRYLIKTRGQQVTLSCSPISGHRSVSWYQQTPGQGLQFLFEYFSETQRNKGNFPGRFSGRQFSNSRSEMNVSTLELGDSALYLCASSLPGGSEQFFGPGTRLTVL.

This chain links TRBV4-2 with TRBJ1-1, with D unresolved. V was clipped by 0 bases and J by 6 bases, with 11 bases between them. Germline-derived CDR1 and CDR2 are LGHNA and YNFKEQ. CDR3 length equals 14 residues. CDR3: CASSQEGTGAEAFF. CDR3 sequence (DNA): TGTGCCAGCAGCCAAGAAGGTACTGGGGCTGAAGCTTTCTTT.

This clonotype was seen a few times. The chain combines TRBV4-1 with TRBJ2-5, with TRBD2 matching 9 bases. V shed 1 base and J 5 bases; nucleotides not matched to a gene: 5. This CDR3 comprises 15 residues. Germline lookup yields CDR1 MGHRA and CDR2 YSYEKL. Here the CDR3 DNA reads TGCGCCAGCAGCCAAGTCGGGACTAGCTATGAGACCCAGTACTTC. Its protein product is CASSQVGTSYETQYF.

This clonotype was seen a handful of times. J is TRBJ2-6 and V is TRBV5-1; D is perhaps TRBD1 (6 bases). CDR1 and CDR2 (germline): SGHRS, YFSETQ. Trimming cost V 1 base and J 0 bases, with 11 bases left between them. CDR3 size: 17 residues. The CDR3 DNA sequence: TGCGCCAGCAGCTTGAGAGGGGGTAGCTCTGGGGCCAACGTCCTGACTTTC. Amino acids: CASSLRGGSSGANVLTF.

This clonotype came up a few times. The V call is TRBV24-1, the J call TRBJ2-1, with TRBD1 as a possible D gene (5 bases). V dropped 4 bases and J dropped 7 bases, with 19 bases sitting between them. Germline V gene sequence: CDR1 KGHDR, CDR2 SFDVKD. This CDR3 has 16 amino acids. The CDR3 nucleotides are TGTGCCACCAGTGACTACATGGGGCTTTCTGGGAATGAGCAGTTCTTC. Translating gives CATSDYMGLSGNEQFF.

This clonotype has a handful of counts. V and J are TRBV7-2 and TRBJ2-1; no firm D call. Trimming took 5 bases from V and 5 from J, leaving 19 bases between them. The length of the CDR3 is 16 residues. Germline V gene lookup returns CDR1 SGHTA and CDR2 FQGNSA. The CDR3 region is CASSLQTGVRHNEQFF. DNA of the CDR3: TGTGCCAGCAGCCTACAGACTGGGGTGAGACACAATGAGCAGTTCTTC.

The chain recombines TRBV4-1 with TRBJ1-2; D is ambiguous. This CDR3 is 16 amino acids long. Germline V gene lookup returns CDR1 MGHRA and CDR2 YSYEKL. Trimming cost V 6 bases and J 3 bases, with 20 bases left between them. The CDR3 bases are TGCGCCAGCAGTCGCGAGGGTGAGGGAGGCTACTATGGCTACACCTTC. This gives the protein CASSREGEGGYYGYTF.

This clonotype was counted many times. The V gene is TRBV9, the J gene TRBJ2-7; D is unresolved. Germline CDR1 reads SGDLS; CDR2 reads YYNGEE. This CDR3 region has 14 residues. Trimming stripped 4 bases from V and 0 bases from J, with 11 bases between. The CDR3 is CASSPQASSYEQYV. The CDR3 nucleotides are TGTGCCAGCAGCCCCCAGGCCAGCTCCTACGAGCAGTACGTC.

This clonotype turned up a few times. The rearrangement links TRBV29-1 to TRBJ2-5, with unresolved D. Germline CDR1 reads SQVTM; CDR2 reads ANQGSEA. The CDR3 runs to 13 residues. Trimming took off 7 bases at V and 3 bases at J, with 15 bases between the two ends. CDR3 region: CSASGPIEETQYF. The CDR3 DNA reads TGCAGCGCCTCCGGACCGATTGAAGAGACCCAGTACTTC.

This clonotype was observed a handful of times. V and J are TRBV9 and TRBJ1-6; D remains ambiguous. Germline CDR1 reads SGDLS; CDR2 reads YYNGEE. This CDR3 is 13 amino acids long. Trimming took off 0 bases at V and 11 bases at J, with 9 bases between the two ends. The CDR3 spells CASSVAGYPPLHF. The CDR3 DNA sequence: TGTGCCAGCAGCGTAGCGGGTTACCCACCCCTCCACTTT. The entire variable domain, with the rest obtained from reference TRBV9 and TRBJ1-6, is as follows: DSGVTQTPKHLITATGQRVTLRCSPRSGDLSVYWYQQSLDQGLQFLIQYYNGEERAKGNILERFSAQQFPDLHSELNLSSLELGDSALYFCASSVAGYPPLHFGNGTRLTVT.